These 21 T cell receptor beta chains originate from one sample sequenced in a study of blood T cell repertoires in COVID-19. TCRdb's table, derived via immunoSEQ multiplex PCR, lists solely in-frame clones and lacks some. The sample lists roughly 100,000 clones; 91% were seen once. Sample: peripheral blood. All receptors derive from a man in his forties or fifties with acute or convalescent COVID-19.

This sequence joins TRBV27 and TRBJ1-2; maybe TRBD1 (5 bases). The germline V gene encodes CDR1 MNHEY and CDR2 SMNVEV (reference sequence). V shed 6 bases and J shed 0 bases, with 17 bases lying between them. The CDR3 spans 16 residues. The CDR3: CASSRPPGSANYGYTF. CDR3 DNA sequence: TGTGCCAGCAGCCGACCCCCAGGGTCGGCTAACTATGGCTACACCTTC.

The CDR3 region is CASRNRMGWGSYEQYF. In nucleotides, the CDR3 is TGTGCCAGCAGAAACAGGATGGGGTGGGGCTCCTACGAGCAGTACTTC. The rearrangement joins TRBV7-2 to TRBJ2-7, with a tentative D call TRBD1 (5 bases). V was clipped by 6 bases and J by 0 bases, with 18 bases between them. Germline CDR1 is SGHTA and CDR2 is FQGNSA. The length of the CDR3 is 16 residues.

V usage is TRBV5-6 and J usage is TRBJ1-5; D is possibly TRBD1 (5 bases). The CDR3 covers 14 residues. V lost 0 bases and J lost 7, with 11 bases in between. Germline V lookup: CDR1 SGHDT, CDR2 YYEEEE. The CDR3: CASSLAGFGQPQHF. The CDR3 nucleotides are TGTGCCAGCAGCTTGGCAGGGTTTGGGCAGCCCCAGCATTTT.

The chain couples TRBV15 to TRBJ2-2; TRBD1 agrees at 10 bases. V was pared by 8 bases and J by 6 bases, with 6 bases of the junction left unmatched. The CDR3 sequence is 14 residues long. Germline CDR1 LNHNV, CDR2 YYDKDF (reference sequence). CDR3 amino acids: CATGTGTGAGELFF. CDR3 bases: TGTGCCACCGGTACCGGGACAGGGGCCGGGGAGCTGTTTTTT.

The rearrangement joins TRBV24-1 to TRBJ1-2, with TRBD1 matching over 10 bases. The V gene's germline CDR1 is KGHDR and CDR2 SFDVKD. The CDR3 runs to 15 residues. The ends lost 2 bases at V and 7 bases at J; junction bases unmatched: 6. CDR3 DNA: TGTGCCACCAGTGATTCTGATCGGACAGGGGGTGGCTACACCTTC. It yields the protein CATSDSDRTGGGYTF.

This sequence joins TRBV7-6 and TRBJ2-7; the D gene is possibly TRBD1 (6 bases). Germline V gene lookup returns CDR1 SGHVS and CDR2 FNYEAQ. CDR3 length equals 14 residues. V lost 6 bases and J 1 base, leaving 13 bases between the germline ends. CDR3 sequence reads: CASRSGHDSYEQYF. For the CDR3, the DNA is TGTGCCAGCAGATCGGGACACGATTCCTACGAGCAGTACTTC.

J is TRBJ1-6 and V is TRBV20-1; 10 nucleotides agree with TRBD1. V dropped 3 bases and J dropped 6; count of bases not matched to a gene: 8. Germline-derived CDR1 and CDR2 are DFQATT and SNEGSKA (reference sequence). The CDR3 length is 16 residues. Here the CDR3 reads CSASPRQGAFNSPLHF. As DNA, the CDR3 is TGCAGTGCTAGTCCACGACAGGGGGCGTTTAATTCACCCCTCCACTTT.

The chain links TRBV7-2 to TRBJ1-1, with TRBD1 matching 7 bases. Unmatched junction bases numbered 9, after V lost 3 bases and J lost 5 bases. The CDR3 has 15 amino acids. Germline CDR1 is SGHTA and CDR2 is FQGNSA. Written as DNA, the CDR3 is TGTGCCAGCAGCTTGGCAGGGGGAGTAAGGACTGAAGCTTTCTTT. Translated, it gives CASSLAGGVRTEAFF.

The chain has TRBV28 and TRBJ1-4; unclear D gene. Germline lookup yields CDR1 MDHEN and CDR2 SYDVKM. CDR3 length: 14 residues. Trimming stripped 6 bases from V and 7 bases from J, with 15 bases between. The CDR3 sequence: CASRTGEEGEKLFF. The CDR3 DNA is TGTGCCAGCAGGACCGGAGAGGAGGGTGAAAAACTGTTTTTT.

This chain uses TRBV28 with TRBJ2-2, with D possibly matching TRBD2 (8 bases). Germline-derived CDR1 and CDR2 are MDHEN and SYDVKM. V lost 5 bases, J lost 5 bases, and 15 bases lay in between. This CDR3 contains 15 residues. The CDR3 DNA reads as TGTGCCAGCAGTGGGGCGGGGGGACAGACCGGGGAGCTGTTTTTT. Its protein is CASSGAGGQTGELFF.

The DNA of the CDR3 is TGTGCCAGCAGCTTAGGGCTAGCGGGGCACAATGAGCAGTTCTTC. As protein: CASSLGLAGHNEQFF. The genes are TRBV7-9 and TRBJ2-1; 9 bases map to TRBD2. Trimming at V came to 1 base and at J to 5 bases, leaving 3 bases not matched to a gene. The germline V gene has CDR1 SEHNR and CDR2 FQNEAQ (reference sequence). The CDR3 extends over 15 amino acids. Filled out from reference TRBV7-9 and TRBJ2-1, the complete variable domain reads DTGVSQNPRHKITKRGQNVTFRCDPISEHNRLYWYRQTLGQGPEFLTYFQNEAQLEKSRLLSDRFSAERPKGSFSTLEIQRTEQGDSAMYLCASSLGLAGHNEQFFGPGTRLTVL.

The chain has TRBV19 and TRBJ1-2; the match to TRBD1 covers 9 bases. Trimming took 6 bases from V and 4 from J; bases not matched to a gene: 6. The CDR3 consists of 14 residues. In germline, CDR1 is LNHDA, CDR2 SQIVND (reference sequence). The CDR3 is CASRMTGGTYGYTF. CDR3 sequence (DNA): TGTGCCAGTAGGATGACAGGGGGGACCTATGGCTACACCTTC.

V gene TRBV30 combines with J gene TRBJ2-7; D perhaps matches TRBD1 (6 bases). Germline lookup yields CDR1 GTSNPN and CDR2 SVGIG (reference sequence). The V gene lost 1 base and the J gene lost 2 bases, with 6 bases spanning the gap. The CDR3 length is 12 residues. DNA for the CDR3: TGTGCCTGGAGTGGGACAGCCTACGAGCAGTACTTC. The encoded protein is CAWSGTAYEQYF.

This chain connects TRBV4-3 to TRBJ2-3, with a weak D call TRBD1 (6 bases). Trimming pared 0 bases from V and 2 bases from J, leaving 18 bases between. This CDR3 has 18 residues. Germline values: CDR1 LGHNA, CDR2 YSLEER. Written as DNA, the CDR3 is TGCGCCAGCAGCCAAGATTCGGTGGCAAGGGGGTCCACAGATACGCAGTATTTT. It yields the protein CASSQDSVARGSTDTQYF.

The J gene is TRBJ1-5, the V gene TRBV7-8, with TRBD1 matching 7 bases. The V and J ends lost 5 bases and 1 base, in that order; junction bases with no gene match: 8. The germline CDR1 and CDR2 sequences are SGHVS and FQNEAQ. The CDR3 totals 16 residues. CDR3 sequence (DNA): TGTGCCAGCAGCCCATCAAACAGGGGAAGCAATCAGCCCCAGCATTTT. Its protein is CASSPSNRGSNQPQHF.

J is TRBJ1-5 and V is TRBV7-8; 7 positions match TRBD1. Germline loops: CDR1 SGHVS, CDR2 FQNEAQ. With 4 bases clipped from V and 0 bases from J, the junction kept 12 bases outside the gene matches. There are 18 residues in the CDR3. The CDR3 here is CASSSGDSLRGSNQPQHF. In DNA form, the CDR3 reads TGTGCCAGCAGCTCGGGGGACAGCCTAAGGGGTAGCAATCAGCCCCAGCATTTT.

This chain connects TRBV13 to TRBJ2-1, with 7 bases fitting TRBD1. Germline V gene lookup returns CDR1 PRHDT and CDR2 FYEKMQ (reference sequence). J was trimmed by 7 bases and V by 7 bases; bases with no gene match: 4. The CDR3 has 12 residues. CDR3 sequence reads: CASNRGPNEQFF. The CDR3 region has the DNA TGTGCCAGCAACAGGGGACCGAATGAGCAGTTCTTC.

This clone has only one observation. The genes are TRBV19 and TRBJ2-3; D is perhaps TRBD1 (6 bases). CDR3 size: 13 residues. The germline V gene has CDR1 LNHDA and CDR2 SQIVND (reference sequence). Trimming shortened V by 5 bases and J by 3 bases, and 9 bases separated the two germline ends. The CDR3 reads CASSDTGTDTQYF. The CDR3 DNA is TGTGCCAGTAGTGACACAGGGACAGATACGCAGTATTTT.

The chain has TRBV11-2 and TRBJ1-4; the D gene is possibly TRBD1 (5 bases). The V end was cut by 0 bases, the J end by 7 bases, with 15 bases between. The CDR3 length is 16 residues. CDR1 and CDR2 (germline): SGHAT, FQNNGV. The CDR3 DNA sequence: TGTGCCAGCAGCTTAGATATCGGGGGAGAGGGTGAAAAACTGTTTTTT. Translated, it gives CASSLDIGGEGEKLFF.

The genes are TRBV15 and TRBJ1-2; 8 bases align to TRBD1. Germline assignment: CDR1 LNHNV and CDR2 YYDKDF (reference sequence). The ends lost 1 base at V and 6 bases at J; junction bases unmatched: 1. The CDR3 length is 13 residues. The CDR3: CATSRAGGNGYTF. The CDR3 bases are TGTGCCACCAGCAGAGCAGGGGGCAATGGCTACACCTTC.

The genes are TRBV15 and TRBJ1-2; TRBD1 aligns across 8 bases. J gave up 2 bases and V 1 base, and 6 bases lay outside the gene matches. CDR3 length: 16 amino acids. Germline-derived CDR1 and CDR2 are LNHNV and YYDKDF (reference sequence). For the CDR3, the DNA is TGTGCCACCAGCAGAGGTGGACAGGGAAGGAACTATGGCTACACCTTC. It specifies CATSRGGQGRNYGYTF.